This T cell receptor beta chain appears in the sequencing data of a study of T-cell reconstitution after alpha-beta-depleted transplantation in children. Unique molecular identifiers were incorporated into the prepared TCRbeta library. TCRdb passed the PCR reads through MiXCR, listing each CDR3 protein once. Among about 540,000 distinct CDR3 sequences, about a sixth were seen once, and the ten largest hold over 3%. This clonotype turned up a few times. This CDR3 region has 15 residues. Trimming shortened V by 7 bases and J by 6 bases, and 22 bases separated the two germline ends. The V gene's germline CDR1 is LGHDT and CDR2 YNNKEL (reference sequence).

The sequencing used PBMCs from the stem cell graft donor, collected from the stem cell graft. The J gene is TRBJ2-7, the V gene TRBV3-1; D may be TRBD1 or TRBD2 (5 bases each). The clonotype was recovered from a human donor who donated a stem cell graft to a child with acute lymphoblastic leukemia. The CDR3 bases are TGTGCCAGCAAGGATCGAGGGGCCGGGGTCTCCGAGCAGTACTTC. Amino acids: CASKDRGAGVSEQYF.